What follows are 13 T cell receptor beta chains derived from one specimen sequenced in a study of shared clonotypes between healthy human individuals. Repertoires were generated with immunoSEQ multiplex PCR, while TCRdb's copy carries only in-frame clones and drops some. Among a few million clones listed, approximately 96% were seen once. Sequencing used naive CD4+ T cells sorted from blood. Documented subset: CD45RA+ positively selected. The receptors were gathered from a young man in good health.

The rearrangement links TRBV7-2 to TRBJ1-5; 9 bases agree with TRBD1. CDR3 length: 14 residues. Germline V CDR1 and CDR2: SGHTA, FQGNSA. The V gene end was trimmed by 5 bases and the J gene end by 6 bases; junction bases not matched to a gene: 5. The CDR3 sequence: CASSTQGALQPQHF. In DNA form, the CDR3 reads TGTGCCAGCAGCACACAGGGGGCACTTCAGCCCCAGCATTTT.

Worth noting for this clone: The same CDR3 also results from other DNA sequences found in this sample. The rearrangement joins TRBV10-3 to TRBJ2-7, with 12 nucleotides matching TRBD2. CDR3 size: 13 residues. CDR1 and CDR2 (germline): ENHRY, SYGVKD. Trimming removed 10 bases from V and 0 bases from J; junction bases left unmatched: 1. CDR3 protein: CATGLAGSYEQYF. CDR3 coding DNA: TGTGCCACGGGACTAGCGGGCTCCTACGAGCAGTACTTC.

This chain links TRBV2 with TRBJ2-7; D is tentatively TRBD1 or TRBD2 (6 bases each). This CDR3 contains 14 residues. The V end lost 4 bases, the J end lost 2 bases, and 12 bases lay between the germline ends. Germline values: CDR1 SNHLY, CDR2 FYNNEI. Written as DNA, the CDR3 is TGTGCCAGCAGTGGGAGGGGGGCCACCTACGAGCAGTACTTC. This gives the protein CASSGRGATYEQYF.

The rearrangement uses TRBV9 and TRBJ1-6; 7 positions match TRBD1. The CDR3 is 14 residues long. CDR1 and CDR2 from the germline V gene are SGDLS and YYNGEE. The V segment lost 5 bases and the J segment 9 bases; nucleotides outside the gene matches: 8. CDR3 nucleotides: TGTGCCAGCAGAGCCGGGACAGAGTCTTCACCCCTCCACTTT. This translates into CASRAGTESSPLHF.

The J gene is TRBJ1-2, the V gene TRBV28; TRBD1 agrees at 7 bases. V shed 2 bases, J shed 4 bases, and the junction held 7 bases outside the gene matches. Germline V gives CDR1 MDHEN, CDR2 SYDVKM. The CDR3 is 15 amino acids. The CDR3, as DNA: TGTGCCAGCAGTTTACAAGACAGGGACAGCTATGGCTACACCTTC. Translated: CASSLQDRDSYGYTF.

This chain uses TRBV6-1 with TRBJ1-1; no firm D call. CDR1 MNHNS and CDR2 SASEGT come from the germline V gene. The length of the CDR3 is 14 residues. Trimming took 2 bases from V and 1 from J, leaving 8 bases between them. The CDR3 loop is CASSERTRNTEAFF. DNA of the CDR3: TGTGCCAGCAGTGAAAGGACTAGGAACACTGAAGCTTTCTTT.

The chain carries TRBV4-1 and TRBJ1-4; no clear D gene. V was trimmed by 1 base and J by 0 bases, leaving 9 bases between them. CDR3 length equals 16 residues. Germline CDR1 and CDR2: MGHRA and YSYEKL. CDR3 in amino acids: CASSQASTATNEKLFF. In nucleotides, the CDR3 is TGCGCCAGCAGCCAAGCCAGCACAGCAACTAATGAAAAACTGTTTTTT.

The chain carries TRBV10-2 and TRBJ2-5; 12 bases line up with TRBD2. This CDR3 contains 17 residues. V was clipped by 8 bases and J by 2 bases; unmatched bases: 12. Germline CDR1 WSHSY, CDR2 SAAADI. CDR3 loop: CASGPGLAGTSQETQYF. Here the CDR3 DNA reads TGCGCCAGCGGCCCCGGACTAGCGGGAACTTCACAAGAGACCCAGTACTTC.

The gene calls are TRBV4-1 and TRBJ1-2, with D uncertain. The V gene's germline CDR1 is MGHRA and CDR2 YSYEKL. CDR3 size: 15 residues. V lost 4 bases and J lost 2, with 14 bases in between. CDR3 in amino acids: CASSPLGSLNYGYTF. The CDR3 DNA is TGCGCCAGCAGCCCCCTCGGGAGCTTGAACTATGGCTACACCTTC.

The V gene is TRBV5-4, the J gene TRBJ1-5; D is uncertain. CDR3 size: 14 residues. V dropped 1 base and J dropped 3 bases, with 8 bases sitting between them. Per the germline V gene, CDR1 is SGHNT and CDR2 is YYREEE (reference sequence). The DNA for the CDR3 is TGTGCCAGCAGCTTGCAAGGTCCCAATCAGCCCCAGCATTTT. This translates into CASSLQGPNQPQHF.

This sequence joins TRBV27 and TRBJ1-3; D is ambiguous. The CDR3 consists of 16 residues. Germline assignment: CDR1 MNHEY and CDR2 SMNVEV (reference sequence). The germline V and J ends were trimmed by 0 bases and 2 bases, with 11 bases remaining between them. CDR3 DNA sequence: TGTGCCAGCAGTTTATCACACCAGGTGGCTGGAAACACCATATATTTT. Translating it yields CASSLSHQVAGNTIYF.

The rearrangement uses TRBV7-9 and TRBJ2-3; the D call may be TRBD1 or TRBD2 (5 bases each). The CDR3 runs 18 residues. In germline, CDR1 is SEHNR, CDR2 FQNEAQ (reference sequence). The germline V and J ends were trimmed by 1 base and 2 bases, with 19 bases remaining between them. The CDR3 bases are TGTGCCAGCAGCTTAGAGGGACGGGGCAGGGTGGCCACAGATACGCAGTATTTT. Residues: CASSLEGRGRVATDTQYF.

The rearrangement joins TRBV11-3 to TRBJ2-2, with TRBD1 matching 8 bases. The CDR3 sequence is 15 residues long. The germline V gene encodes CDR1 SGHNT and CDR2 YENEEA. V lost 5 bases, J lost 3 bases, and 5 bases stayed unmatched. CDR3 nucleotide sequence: TGTGCCAGCAGCCCCGGGACAGGCGACACCGGGGAGCTGTTTTTT. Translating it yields CASSPGTGDTGELFF.